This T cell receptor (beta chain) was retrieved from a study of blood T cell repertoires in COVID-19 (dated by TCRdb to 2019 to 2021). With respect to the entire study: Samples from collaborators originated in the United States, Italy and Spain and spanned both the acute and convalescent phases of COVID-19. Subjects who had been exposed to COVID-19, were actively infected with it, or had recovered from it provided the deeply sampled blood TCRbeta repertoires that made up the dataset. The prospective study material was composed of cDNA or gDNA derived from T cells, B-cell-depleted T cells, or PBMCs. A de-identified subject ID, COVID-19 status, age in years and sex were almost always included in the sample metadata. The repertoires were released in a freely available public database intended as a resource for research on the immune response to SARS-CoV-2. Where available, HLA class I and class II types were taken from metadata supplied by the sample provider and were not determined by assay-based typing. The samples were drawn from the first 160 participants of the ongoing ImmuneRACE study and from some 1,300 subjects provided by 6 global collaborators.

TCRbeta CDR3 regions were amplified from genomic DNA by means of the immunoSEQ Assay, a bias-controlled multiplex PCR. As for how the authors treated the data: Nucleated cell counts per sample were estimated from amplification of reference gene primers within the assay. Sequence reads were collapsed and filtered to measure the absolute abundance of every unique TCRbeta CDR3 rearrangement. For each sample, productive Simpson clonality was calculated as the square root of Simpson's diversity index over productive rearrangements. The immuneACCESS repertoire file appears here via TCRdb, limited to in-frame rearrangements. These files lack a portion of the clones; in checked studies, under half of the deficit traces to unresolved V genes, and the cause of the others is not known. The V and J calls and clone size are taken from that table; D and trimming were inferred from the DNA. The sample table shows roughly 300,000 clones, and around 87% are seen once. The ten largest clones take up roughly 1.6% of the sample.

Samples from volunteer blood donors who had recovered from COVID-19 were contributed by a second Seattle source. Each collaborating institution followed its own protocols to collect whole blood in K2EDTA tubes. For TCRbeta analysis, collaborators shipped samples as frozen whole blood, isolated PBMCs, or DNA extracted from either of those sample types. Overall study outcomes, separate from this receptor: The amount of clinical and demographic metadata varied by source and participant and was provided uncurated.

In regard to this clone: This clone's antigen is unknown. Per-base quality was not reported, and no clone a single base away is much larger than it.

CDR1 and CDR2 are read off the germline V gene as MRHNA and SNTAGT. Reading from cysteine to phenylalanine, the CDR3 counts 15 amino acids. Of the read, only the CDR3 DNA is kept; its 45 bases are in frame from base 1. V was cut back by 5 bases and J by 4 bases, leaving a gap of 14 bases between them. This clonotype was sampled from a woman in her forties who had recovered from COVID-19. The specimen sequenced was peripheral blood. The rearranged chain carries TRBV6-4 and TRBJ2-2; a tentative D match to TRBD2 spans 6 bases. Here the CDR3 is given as CASSRFAGSTGELFF. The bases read TGTGCCAGCAGTCGATTTGCCGGGAGCACCGGGGAGCTGTTTTTT.